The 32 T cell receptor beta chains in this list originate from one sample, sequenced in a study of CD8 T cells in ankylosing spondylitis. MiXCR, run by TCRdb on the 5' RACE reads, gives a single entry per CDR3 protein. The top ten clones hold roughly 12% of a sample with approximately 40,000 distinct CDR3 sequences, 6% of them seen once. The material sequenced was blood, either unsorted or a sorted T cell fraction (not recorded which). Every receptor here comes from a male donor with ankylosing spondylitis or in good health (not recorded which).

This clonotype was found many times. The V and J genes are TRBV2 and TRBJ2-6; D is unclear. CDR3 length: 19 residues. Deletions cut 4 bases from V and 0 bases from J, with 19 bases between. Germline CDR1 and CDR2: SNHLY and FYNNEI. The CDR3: CASSGAPEGPISGANVLTF. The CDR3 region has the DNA TGTGCCAGCAGTGGGGCTCCGGAAGGACCGATCTCTGGGGCCAACGTCCTGACTTTC.

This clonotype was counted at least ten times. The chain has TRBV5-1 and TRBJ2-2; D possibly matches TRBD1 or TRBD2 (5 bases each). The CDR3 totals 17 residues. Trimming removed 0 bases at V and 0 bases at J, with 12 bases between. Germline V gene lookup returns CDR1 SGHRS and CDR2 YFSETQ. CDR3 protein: CASSLVWGRANTGELFF. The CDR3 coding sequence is TGCGCCAGCAGCTTGGTTTGGGGACGGGCGAACACCGGGGAGCTGTTTTTT.

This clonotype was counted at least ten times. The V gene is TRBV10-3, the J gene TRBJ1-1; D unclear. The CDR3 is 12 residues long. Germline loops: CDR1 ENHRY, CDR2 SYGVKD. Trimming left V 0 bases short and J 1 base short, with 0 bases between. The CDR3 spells CAISESNTEAFF. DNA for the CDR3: TGTGCCATCAGTGAGTCGAACACTGAAGCTTTCTTT.

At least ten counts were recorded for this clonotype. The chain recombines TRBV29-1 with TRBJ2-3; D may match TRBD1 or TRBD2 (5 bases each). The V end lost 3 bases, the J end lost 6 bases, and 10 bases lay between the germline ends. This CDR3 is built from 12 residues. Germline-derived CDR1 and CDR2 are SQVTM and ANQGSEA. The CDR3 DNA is TGCAGCGTTGACCCCGAGGGGGATACGCAGTATTTT. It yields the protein CSVDPEGDTQYF.

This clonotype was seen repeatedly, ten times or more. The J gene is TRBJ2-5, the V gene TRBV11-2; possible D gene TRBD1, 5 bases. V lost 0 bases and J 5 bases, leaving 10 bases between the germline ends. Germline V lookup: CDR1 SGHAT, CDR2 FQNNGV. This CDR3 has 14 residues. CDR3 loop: CASSLDTGWETQYF. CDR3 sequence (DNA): TGTGCCAGCAGCTTAGATACAGGCTGGGAGACCCAGTACTTC.

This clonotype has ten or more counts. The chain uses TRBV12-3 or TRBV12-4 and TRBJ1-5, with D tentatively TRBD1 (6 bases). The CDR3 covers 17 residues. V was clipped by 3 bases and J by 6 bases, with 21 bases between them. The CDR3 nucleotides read TGTGCCAGCAGTTTTACTCCGGGGGCGGTTGAGGTTCAGCCCCAGCATTTT. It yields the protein CASSFTPGAVEVQPQHF.

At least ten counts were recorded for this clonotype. The CDR3 DNA reads TGTGCCAGCAGTAGACGGCGGGGACAGACGGCTAACTATGGCTACACCTTC. Translation gives CASSRRRGQTANYGYTF. The chain has TRBV6-2 or TRBV6-3 and TRBJ1-2; 7 bases match TRBD1. Per germline, CDR1 MNHEY and CDR2 SVGEGT. This CDR3 comprises 17 residues. J gave up 0 bases and V 5 bases, and 12 bases lay outside the gene matches.

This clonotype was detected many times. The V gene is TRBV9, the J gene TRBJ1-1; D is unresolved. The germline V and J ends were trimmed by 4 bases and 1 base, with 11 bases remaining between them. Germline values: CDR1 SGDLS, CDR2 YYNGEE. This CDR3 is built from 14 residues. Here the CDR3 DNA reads TGTGCCAGCAGCACCAGCGGAGGGAACACTGAAGCTTTCTTT. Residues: CASSTSGGNTEAFF.

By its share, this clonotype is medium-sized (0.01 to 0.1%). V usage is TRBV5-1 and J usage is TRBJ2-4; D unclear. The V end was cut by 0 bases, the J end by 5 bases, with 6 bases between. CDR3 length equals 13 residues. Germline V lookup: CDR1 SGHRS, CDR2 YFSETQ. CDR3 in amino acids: CASSLASQNIQYF. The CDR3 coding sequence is TGCGCCAGCAGCTTGGCCAGTCAAAACATTCAGTACTTC.

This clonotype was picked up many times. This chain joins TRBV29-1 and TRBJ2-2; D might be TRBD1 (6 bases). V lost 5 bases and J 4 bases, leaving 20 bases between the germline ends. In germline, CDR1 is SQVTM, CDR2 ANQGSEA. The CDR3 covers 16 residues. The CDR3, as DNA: TGCAGCGTTACGTTTGCAGGGGCCCGGGGCACCGGGGAGCTGTTTTTT. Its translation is CSVTFAGARGTGELFF.

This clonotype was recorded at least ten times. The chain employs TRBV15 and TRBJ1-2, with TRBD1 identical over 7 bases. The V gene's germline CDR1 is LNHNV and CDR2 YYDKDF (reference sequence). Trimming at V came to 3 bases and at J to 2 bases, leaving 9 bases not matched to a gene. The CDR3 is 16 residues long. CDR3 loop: CATSRGFDRDNYGYTF. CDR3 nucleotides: TGTGCCACCAGCAGGGGATTCGACAGGGACAACTATGGCTACACCTTC.

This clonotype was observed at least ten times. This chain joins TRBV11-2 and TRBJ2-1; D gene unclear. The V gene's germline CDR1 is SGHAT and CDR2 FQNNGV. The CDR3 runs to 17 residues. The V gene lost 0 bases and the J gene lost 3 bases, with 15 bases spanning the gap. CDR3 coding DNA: TGTGCCAGCAGCTTAGATAGAACTCTTAAGTTCTACAATGAGCAGTTCTTC. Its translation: CASSLDRTLKFYNEQFF.

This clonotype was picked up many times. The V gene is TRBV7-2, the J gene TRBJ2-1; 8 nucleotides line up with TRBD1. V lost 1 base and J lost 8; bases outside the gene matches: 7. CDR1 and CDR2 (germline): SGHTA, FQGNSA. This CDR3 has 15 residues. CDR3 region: CASSLVGQGFDEQFF. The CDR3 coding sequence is TGTGCCAGCAGCTTAGTCGGACAGGGTTTTGATGAGCAGTTCTTC.

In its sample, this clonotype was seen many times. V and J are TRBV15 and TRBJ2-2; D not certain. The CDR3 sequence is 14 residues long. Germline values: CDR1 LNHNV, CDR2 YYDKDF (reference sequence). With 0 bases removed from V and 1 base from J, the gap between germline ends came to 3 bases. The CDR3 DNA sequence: TGTGCCACCAGCAGAGATCAGAACACCGGGGAGCTGTTTTTT. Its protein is CATSRDQNTGELFF.

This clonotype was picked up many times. The CDR3 loop is CSASHGLAGSYNEQFF. CDR3 in DNA: TGCAGTGCTAGTCATGGACTCGCCGGCTCCTACAATGAGCAGTTCTTC. This rearrangement joins TRBV20-1 to TRBJ2-1, with D perhaps TRBD2 (5 bases). Germline V gene sequence: CDR1 DFQATT, CDR2 SNEGSKA (reference sequence). V lost 3 bases, J lost 0 bases, and 15 bases lay in between. The CDR3 has 16 amino acids.

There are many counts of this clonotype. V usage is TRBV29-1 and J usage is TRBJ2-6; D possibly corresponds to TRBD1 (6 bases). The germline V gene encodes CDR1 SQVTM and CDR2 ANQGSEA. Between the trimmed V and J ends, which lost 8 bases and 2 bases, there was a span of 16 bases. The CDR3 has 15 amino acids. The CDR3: CSTASQGTGANVLTF. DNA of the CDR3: TGCAGCACCGCTTCACAGGGCACTGGGGCCAACGTCCTGACTTTC.

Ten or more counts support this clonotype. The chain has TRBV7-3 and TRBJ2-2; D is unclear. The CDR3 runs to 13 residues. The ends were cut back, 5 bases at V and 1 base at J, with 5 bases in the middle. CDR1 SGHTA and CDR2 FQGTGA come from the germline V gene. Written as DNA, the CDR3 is TGTGCCAGCAGCACACGGAACACCGGGGAGCTGTTTTTT. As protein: CASSTRNTGELFF.

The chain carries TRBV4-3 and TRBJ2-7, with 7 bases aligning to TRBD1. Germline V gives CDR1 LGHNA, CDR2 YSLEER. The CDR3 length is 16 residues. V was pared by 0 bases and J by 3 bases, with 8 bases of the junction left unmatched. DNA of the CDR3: TGCGCCAGCAGCCAAGATGAAGGGGGCTGGGTCTACGAGCAGTACTTC. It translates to CASSQDEGGWVYEQYF.

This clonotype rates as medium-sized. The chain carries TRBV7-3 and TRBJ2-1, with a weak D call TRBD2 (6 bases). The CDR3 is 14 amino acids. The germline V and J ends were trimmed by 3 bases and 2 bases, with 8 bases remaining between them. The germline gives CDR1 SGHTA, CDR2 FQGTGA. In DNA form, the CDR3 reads TGTGCCAGCAGCTTGACTAGTACCTACAATGAGCAGTTCTTC. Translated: CASSLTSTYNEQFF.

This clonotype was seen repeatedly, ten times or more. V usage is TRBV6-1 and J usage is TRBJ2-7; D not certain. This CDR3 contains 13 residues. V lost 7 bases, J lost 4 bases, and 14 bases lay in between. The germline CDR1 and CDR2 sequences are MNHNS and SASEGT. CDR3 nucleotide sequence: TGTGCCAGCACCGCAAGCCGGGCTTACGAGCAGTACTTC. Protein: CASTASRAYEQYF.

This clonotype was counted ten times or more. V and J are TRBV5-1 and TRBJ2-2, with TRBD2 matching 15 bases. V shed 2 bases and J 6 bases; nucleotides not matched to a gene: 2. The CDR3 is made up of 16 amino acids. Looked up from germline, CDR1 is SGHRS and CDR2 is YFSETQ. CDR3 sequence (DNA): TGCGCCAGCAGCTTCGGACTAGCGGGAGGGGCCGGGGAGCTGTTTTTT. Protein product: CASSFGLAGGAGELFF.

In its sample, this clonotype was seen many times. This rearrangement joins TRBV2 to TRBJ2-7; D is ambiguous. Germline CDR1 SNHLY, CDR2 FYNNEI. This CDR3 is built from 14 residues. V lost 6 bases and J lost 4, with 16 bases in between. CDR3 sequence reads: CASSIDDQPYEQYF. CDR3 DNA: TGTGCCAGCAGCATAGACGATCAACCTTACGAGCAGTACTTC.

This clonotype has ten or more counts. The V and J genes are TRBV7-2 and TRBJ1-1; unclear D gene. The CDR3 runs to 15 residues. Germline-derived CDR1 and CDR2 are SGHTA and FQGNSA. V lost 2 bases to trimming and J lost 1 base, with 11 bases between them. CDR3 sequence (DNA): TGTGCCAGCAGCTTAATGGGGAACGGGAACACTGAAGCTTTCTTT. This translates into CASSLMGNGNTEAFF.

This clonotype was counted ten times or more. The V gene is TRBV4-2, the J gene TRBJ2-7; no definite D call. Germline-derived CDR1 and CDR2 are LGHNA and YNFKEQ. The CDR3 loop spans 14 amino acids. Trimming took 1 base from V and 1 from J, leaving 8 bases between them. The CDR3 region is CASSQVYGSYEQYF. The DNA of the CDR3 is TGTGCCAGCAGCCAAGTTTACGGATCCTACGAGCAGTACTTC.

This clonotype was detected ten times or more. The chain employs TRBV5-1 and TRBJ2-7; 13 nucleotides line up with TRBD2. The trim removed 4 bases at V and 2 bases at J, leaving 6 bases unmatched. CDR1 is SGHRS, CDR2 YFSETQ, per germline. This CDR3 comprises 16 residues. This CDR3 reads CASSKGTSGEPYEQYF. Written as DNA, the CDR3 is TGCGCCAGCAGCAAAGGGACTAGCGGGGAACCCTACGAGCAGTACTTC.

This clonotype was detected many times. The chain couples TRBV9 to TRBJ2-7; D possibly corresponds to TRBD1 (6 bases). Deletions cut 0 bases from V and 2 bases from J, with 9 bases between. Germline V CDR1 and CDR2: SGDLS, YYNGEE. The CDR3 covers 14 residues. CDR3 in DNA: TGTGCCAGCAGCGTAGGTGGGGGCCCCTACGAGCAGTACTTC. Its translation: CASSVGGGPYEQYF.

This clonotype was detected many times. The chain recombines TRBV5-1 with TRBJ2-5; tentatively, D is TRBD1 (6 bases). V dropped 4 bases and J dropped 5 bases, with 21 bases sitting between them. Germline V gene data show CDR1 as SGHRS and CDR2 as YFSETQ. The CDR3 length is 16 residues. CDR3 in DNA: TGCGCCAGCAGCCCAGGACTCTCCTCTAGGGGGGAGACCCAGTACTTC. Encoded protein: CASSPGLSSRGETQYF.

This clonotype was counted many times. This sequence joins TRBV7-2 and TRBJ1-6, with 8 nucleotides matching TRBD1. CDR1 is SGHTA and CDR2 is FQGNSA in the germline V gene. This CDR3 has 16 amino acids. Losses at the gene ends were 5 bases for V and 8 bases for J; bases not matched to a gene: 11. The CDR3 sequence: CASSTGTGQADSPLHF. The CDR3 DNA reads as TGTGCCAGCAGCACCGGGACAGGACAGGCGGATTCACCCCTCCACTTT.

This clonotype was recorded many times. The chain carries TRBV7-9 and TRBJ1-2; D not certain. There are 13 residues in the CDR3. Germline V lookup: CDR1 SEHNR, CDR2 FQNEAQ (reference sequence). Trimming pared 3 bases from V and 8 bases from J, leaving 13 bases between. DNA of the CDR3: TGTGCCAGCAGCTTCACAGATGTACGAGGCTACACCTTC. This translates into CASSFTDVRGYTF.

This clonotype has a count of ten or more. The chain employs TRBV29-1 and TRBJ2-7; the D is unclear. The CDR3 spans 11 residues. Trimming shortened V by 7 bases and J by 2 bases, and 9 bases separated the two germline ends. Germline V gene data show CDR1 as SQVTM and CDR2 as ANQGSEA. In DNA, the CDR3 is TGCAGCGCCGGAGCAGCCTACGAGCAGTACTTC. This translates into CSAGAAYEQYF.

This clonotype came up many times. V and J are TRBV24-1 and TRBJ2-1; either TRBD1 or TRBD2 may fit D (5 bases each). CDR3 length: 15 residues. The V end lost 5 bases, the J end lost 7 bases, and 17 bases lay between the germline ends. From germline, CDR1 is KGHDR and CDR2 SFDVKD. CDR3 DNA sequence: TGTGCCACCAGTGGTCGAGGGGAGAGAAAAAATGAGCAGTTCTTC. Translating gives CATSGRGERKNEQFF.

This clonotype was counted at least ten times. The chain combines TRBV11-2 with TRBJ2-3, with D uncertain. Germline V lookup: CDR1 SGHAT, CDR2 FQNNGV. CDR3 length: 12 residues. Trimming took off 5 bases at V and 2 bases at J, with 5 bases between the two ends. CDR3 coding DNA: TGTGCCAGCAGCCCATCCACAGATACGCAGTATTTT. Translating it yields CASSPSTDTQYF.